Described below is a single T cell receptor (beta chain) sequence and its context. This clonotype was seen many times. This receptor's antigen is unknown. No base-level quality is on record; no much larger clone is a single base apart. CDR1 SGHAT and CDR2 FQDESV are derived from the germline V gene (reference sequence). The CDR3 has 16 amino acids, counting the end cysteine and phenylalanine. This entry keeps only the CDR3 DNA: 48 bases, framed from base 1. The germline V end is reduced by 3 bases and the J end by 4 bases; junction bases left unmatched: 8. Moderately to severely active disease, a Clinical Activity Score of at least 3, a NOSPECS grade of at least 4, and a duration under 3 months were present in ophthalmopathy patients. Patients with uncontrolled infections, other autoimmune diseases, pregnancy or lactation were excluded. Diagnoses were based on clinical symptoms, serum thyroxine and TRAb, thyroid ultrasound and orbital computed tomography. PBMCs were isolated from 10 ml of fresh peripheral blood by Ficoll-Paque density gradient centrifugation. Total RNA was extracted using Trizol reagent, and RNA quality was assessed on an Agilent 2100 Bioanalyzer.

This sample was included in a study of T cells in Graves' hyperthyroidism and ophthalmopathy (dated by TCRdb to about 2019). As for the study more broadly: Peripheral blood samples were taken at the time of initial diagnosis, prior to any treatment. To identify distinguishing TCR V-J signatures, a discovery cohort of around 100 patients was used, comprising under 45 with Graves' ophthalmopathy and some 60 with stable Graves' hyperthyroidism. Prospective prediction of ophthalmopathy was tested in an independent validation cohort of 18 to 20 hyperthyroidism patients and 15 to 17 patients who later progressed to ophthalmopathy. The 100 or so discovery patients were randomly split 7:3 into training and test sets. The study also compared thyroid tissue and blood T-cell repertoires from five or six Graves' hyperthyroidism patients. Once sampling was done, hyperthyroidism patients were given methimazole at a starting dose of 30 mg daily, whereas ophthalmopathy patients were given high-dose intravenous methylprednisolone. The paper describes TCR Vbeta CDR3 sequencing of about 140 peripheral blood samples, made up of 43 ophthalmopathy patients, around 73 hyperthyroidism patients and roughly 17 progressor patients. What the study reported, not specific to this receptor: No statistical method was used to fix the sample size in advance, and group allocation was not hidden from the investigators. In validation, the model predicted progression to ophthalmopathy with around 71% sensitivity and 72% to 75% specificity, a median of around 6.6 months before onset. Most expanded thyroid clonotypes (frequency above 0.001) were also found in blood, which suggests that blood repertoires may mirror thyroid immune responses. In cross-validation, a model built on a 13 V-J signature told ophthalmopathy apart from stable hyperthyroidism with under 90% sensitivity and around 84% specificity, and in testing the same model reached 80%/75%.

The TCR beta CDR3 regions were amplified from RNA transcripts. A first-round RT-PCR of the TCR CDR3 used the HTBI primer set with the Qiagen OneStep RT-PCR kit. The libraries were constructed in a second round of multiplex PCR and then size-selected and purified. Sequencing of the libraries was done on an Illumina HiSeq2000 using paired-end 100 bp reads. From the authors' description of their analysis: SOAPnuke was used to process the raw data, removing reads that contained adapters or uncalled bases, had a mean Phred below 15, or lacked an exact match to the constant primer or identifier. COPE v1.2.5 was used to merge high-quality paired reads, and clonotypes were defined as unique nucleotide sequences. MiTCR v1.1 was used to align the clonotypes against IMGT TRBV, TRBD and TRBJ reference segments. The analysis included only V-J combinations with a frequency above 0.0001, which together covered approximately 99% of the repertoires. A TCS score was defined as the ratio between F50 (clonal expansion) and ExV (chaos), using BLOSUM62-based TCRdist between CDR3 peptides within each V-J. Welch's t-statistics and random forest reduced around 510 V-J features to 13, which were used in a naive Bayes classifier (R e1071). Using fastp at Q25 and MiXCR, TCRdb reprocessed the public reads and kept productive beta chains. Rows matching on CDR3 protein sequence are summarized as one entry with the most common DNA and genes. The V and J calls here are based on TCRdb, not the publication. The sample yields around 520,000 distinct CDR3 sequences; approximately 24% were counted once. The leading ten clones occupy around 11% of the sample.

The rearrangement joined TRBV11-1 to TRBJ2-2; 7 bases in between match TRBD2. The clonotype was recovered from a woman aged 25 to 39 with Graves' ophthalmopathy. The sequenced sample consisted of blood. The CDR3 region: CASSFLGKRGTGELFF. The DNA sequence follows: TGTGCCAGCAGCTTCTTGGGGAAGCGGGGCACCGGGGAGCTGTTTTTT.